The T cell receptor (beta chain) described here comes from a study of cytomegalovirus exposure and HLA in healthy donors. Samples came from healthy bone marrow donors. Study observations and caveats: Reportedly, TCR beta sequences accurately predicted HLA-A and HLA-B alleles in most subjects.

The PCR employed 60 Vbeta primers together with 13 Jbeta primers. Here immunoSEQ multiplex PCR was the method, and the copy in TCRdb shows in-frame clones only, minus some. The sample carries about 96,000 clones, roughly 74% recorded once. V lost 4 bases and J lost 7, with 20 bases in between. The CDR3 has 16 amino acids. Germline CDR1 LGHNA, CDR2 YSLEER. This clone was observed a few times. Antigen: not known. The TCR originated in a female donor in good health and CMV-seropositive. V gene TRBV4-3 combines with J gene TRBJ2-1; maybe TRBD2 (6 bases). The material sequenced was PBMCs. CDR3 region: CASSPSRGSGRNEQFF. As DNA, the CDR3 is TGCGCCAGCAGCCCCTCCCGGGGGAGCGGTAGGAATGAGCAGTTCTTC.